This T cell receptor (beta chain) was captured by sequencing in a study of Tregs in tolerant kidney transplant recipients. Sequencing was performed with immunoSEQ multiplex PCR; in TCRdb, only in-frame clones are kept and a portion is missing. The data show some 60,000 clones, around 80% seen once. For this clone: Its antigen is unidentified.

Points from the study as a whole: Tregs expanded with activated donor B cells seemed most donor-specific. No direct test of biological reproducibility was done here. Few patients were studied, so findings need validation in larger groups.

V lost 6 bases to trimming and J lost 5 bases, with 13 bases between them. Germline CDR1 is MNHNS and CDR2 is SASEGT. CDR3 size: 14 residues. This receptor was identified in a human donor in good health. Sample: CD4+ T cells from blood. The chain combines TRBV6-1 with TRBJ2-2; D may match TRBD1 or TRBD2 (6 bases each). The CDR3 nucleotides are TGTGCCAGCAGAGGGGGACTGTGGACCGGGGAGCTGTTTTTT. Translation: CASRGGLWTGELFF.